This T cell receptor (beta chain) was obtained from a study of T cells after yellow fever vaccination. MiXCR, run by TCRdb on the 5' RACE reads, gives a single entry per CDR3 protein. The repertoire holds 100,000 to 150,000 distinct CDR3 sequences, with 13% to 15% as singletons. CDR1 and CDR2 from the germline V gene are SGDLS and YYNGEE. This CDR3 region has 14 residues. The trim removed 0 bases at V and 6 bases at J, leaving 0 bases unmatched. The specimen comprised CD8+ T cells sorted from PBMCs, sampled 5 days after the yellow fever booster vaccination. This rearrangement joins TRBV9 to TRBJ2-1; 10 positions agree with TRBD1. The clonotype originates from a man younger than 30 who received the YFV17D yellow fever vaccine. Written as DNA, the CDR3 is TGTGCCAGCAGCGTAGGGACAGGGGGCAATGAGCAGTTCTTC. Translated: CASSVGTGGNEQFF.